Here is one T cell receptor beta chain with its context. Its specificity is unknown. The PCR was carried out with 60 Vbeta primers and 13 Jbeta primers. The protocol was immunoSEQ multiplex PCR, while the TCRdb copy is restricted to in-frame clones and leaves out a portion. The repertoire holds over 110,000 clones, with over 70% as singletons. The sample is drawn from a study of cytomegalovirus exposure and HLA in healthy donors. Points from the study as a whole: Accounts indicate the classifier identified cytomegalovirus status with strong specificity and sensitivity.

The CDR3 has 14 residues. CDR1 and CDR2 from the germline V gene are KGHSH and LQKENI. V lost 3 bases and J lost 6; bases outside the gene matches: 5. Sequenced: PBMCs. The chain uses TRBV18 and TRBJ1-2; 9 bases fit TRBD1. The source is a man between 18 and 29 years old in good health and CMV-seronegative. The CDR3 region is CASSPDGTGHGYTF. In nucleotides, the CDR3 is TGTGCCAGCTCACCCGACGGGACAGGGCATGGCTACACCTTC.